A single TCR beta chain is shown here with its context. The data originate from a study of blood T cell repertoires in COVID-19. Study as a whole: T cells, B-cell-depleted T cells, or PBMCs provided the cDNA or gDNA that served as material.

With 3 bases clipped from V and 12 bases from J, the junction kept 8 bases outside the gene matches. This CDR3 has 15 residues. CDR1 LGHDT and CDR2 YNNKEL come from the germline V gene (reference sequence). In the original analysis: Estimation of nucleated cell counts was performed using reference gene primer amplification. The method was immunoSEQ multiplex PCR; TCRdb's version includes in-frame clones alone and lacks a portion of them. Clone size and the V and J calls come from that table; the DNA yielded D and trimming. The table records about 280,000 clones, roughly 90% of them present only once. Cohorts were assigned according to the clinical history that participants reported.

The sequence came from a woman aged 18-29 years with acute COVID-19. The specimen was PBMCs or T cells enriched from blood (not recorded which). The gene calls are TRBV3-1 (or the pseudogene TRBV3-2) and TRBJ2-1, with TRBD2 identical over 13 bases. The DNA of the CDR3 is TGTGCCAGCAGCCAGGCCGGACTAGCGGGAGTGGGGCAGTTCTTC. It specifies CASSQAGLAGVGQFF.